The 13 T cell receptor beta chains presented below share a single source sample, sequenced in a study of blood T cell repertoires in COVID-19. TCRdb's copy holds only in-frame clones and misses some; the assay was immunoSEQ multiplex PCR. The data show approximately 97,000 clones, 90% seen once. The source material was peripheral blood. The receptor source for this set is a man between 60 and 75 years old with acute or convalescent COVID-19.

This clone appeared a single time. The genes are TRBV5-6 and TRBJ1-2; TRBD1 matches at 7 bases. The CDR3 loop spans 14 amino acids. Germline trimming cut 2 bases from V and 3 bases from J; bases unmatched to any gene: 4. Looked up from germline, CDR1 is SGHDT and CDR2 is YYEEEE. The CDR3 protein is CASSFNDRDYGYTF. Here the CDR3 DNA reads TGTGCCAGCAGCTTTAATGACAGGGACTATGGCTACACCTTC.

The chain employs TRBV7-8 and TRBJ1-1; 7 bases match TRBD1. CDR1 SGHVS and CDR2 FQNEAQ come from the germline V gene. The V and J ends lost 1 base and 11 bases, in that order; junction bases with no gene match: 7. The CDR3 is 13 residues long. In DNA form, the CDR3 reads TGTGCCAGCAGCTTAGTTGAGGGGGCTGGGGCTTTCTTT. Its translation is CASSLVEGAGAFF.

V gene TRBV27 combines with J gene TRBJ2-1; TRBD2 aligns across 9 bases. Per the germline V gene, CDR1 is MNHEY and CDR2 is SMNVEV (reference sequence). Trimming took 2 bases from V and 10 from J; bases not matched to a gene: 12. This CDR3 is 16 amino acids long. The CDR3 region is CASSLGAGGSWAEQFF. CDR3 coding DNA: TGTGCCAGCAGTTTAGGAGCGGGGGGTTCATGGGCCGAGCAGTTCTTC.

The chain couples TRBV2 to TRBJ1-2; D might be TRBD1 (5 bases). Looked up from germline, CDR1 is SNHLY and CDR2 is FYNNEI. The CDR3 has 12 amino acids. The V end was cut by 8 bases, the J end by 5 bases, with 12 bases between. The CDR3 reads CASGGTAYGYTF. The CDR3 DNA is TGTGCCAGCGGCGGGACTGCTTATGGCTACACCTTC.

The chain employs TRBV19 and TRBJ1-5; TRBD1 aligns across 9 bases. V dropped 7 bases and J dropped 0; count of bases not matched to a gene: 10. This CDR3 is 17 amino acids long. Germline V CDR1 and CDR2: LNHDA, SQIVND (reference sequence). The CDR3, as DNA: TGTGCCAGTATGTACAGGGGGCCCTCATATAGCAATCAGCCCCAGCATTTT. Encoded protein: CASMYRGPSYSNQPQHF.

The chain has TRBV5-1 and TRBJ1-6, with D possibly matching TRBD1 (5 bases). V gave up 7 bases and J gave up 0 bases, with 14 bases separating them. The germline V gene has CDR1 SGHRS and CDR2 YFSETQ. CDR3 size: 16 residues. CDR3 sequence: CASGPGDSSYNSPLHF. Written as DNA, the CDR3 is TGCGCCAGCGGGCCGGGCGACAGCTCCTATAATTCACCCCTCCACTTT.

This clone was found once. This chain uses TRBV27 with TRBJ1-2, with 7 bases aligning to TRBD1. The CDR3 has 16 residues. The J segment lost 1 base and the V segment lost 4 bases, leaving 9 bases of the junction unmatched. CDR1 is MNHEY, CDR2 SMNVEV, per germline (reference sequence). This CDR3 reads CASSSTGSLINYGYTF. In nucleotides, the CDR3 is TGTGCCAGCAGTTCGACAGGGAGTTTAATTAACTATGGCTACACCTTC.

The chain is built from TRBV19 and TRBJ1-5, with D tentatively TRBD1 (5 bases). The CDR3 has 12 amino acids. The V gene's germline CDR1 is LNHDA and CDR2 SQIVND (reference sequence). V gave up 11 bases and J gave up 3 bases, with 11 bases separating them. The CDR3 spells CAADSFNQPQHF. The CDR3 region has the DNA TGTGCCGCAGACAGTTTCAATCAGCCCCAGCATTTT.

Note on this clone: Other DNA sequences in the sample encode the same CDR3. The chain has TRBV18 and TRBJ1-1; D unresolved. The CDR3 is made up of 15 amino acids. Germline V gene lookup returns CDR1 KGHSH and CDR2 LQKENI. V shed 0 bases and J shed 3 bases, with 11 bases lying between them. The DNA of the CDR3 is TGTGCCAGCTCACCACCGGAGGGTCGGTACACTGAAGCTTTCTTT. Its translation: CASSPPEGRYTEAFF.

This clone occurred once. CDR3 amino acids: CASSQLWTGLGADTQYF. In nucleotides, the CDR3 is TGTGCCAGCAGCCAGCTATGGACAGGGCTGGGGGCAGATACGCAGTATTTT. The chain uses TRBV3-1 (or the pseudogene TRBV3-2) and TRBJ2-3, with TRBD1 matching over 8 bases. The J segment lost 4 bases and the V segment lost 3 bases, leaving 12 bases of the junction unmatched. CDR1 and CDR2 (germline): LGHDT, YNNKEL (reference sequence). CDR3 length: 17 residues.

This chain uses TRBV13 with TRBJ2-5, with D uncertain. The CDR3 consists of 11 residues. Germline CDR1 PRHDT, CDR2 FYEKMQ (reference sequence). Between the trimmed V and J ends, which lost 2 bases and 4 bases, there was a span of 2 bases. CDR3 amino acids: CASSLRETQYF. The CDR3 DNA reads TGTGCCAGCAGCTTACGAGAGACCCAGTACTTC.

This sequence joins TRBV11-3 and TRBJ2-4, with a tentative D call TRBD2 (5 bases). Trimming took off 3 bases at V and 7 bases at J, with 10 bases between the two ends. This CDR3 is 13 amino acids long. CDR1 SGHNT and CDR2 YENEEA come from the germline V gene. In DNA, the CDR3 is TGTGCCAGCAGCTTTCCGGGATCGAACATTCAGTACTTC. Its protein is CASSFPGSNIQYF.

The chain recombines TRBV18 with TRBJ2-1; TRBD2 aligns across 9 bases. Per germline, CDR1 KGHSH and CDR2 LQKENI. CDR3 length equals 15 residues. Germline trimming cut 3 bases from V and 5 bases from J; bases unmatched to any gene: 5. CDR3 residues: CASSPGLAGHNEQFF. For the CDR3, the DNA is TGTGCCAGCTCACCCGGGCTAGCGGGGCACAATGAGCAGTTCTTC.